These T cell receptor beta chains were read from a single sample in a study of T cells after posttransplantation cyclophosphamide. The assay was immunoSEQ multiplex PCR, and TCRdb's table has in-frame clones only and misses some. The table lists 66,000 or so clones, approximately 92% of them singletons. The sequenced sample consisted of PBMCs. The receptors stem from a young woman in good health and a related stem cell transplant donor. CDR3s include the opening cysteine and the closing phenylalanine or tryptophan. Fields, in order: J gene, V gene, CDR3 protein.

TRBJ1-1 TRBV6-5 CASSYTGMNTEAFF
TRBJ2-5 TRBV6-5 CASTPGGGQKTQYF
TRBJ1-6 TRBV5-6 CASRLTIGGGNSPLHF
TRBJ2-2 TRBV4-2 CASSQEGRGGRAIGELFF
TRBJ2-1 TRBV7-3 CASSLTVSGPYNEQFF
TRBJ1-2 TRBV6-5 CASRTGLNYGYTF
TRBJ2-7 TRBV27 CASSPLNSNTYEQYF
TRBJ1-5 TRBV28 CASSPLTGDSNQPQHF
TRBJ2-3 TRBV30 CAWSPLAGVTGTQYF
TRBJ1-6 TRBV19 CASKVGTGGSPLHF